This T cell receptor beta chain was identified in a study of blood T cell repertoires in COVID-19. Across the whole study: Both acute and convalescent COVID-19 samples were obtained from the United States, Italy and Spain. PBMCs, B-cell-depleted T cells, or T cells provided the cDNA or gDNA that made up the material.

The ends were cut back, 4 bases at V and 4 bases at J, with 10 bases in the middle. The CDR3 is 13 amino acids. Authors' data handling: Estimates of nucleated cell counts were drawn from the amplification of reference gene primers. Only in-frame clones appear in the TCRdb table, and some are missing; sequencing was by immunoSEQ multiplex PCR. V and J calls and clone size follow that table, whereas D and trimming were derived from the DNA. This table holds around 72,000 clones, around 90% found once. The sequence derives from a man between 45 and 60 years old with acute or convalescent COVID-19. The chain couples TRBV12-3 or TRBV12-4 to TRBJ1-1; TRBD1 is a possible D gene (6 bases). The sample comprised peripheral blood. CDR3 nucleotides: TGTGCCAGCAGTTACACAGGGCTCACTGAAGCTTTCTTT. It yields the protein CASSYTGLTEAFF.